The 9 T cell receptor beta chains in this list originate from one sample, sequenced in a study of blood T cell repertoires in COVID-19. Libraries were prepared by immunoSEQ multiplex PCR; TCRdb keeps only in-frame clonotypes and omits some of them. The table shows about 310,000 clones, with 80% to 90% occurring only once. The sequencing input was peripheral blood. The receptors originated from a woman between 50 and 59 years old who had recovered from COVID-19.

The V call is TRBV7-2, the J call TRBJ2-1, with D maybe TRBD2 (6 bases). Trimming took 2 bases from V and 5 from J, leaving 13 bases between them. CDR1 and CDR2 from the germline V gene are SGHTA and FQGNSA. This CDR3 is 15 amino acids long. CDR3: CASSLMAGSHNEQFF. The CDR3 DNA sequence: TGTGCCAGCAGCTTAATGGCGGGGTCGCACAATGAGCAGTTCTTC.

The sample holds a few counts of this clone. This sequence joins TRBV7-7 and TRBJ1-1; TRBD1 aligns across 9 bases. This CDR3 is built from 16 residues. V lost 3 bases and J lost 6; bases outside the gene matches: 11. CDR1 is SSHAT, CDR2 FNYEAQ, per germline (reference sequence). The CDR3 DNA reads TGTGCCAGCAGCTTGGAAGTAACAGGGGGCCGGGCTGAAGCTTTCTTT. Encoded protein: CASSLEVTGGRAEAFF.

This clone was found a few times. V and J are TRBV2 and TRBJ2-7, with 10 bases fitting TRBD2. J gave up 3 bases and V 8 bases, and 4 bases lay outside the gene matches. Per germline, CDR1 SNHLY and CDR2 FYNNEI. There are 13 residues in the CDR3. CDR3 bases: TGTGCCAGCGGCCGACTAGCGGGCTACGAGCAGTACTTC. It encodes CASGRLAGYEQYF.

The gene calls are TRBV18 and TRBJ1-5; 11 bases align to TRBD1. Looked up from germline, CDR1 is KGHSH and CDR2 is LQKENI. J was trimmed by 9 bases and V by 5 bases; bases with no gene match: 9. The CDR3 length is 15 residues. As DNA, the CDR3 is TGTGCCAGCTCAGGACCGGGACAGGGGGACGGGCCCCAGCATTTT. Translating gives CASSGPGQGDGPQHF.

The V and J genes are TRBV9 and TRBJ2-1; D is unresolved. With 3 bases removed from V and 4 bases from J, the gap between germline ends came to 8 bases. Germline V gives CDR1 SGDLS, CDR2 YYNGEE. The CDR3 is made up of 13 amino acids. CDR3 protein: CASSALIYNEQFF. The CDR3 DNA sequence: TGTGCCAGCAGCGCTTTAATTTACAATGAGCAGTTCTTC.

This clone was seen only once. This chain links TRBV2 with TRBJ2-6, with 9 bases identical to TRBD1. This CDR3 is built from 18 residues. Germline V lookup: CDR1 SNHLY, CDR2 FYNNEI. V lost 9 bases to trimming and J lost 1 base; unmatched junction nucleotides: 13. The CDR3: CASKPPGQGFSGANVLTF. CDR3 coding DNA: TGTGCCAGTAAACCTCCGGGACAGGGTTTTTCTGGGGCCAACGTCCTGACTTTC.

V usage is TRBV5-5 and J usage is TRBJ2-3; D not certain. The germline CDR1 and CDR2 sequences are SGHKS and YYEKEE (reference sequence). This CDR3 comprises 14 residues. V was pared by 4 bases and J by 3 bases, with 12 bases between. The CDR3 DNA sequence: TGTGCCAGCAGCCGTCCAGGCAGAACAGATACGCAGTATTTT. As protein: CASSRPGRTDTQYF.

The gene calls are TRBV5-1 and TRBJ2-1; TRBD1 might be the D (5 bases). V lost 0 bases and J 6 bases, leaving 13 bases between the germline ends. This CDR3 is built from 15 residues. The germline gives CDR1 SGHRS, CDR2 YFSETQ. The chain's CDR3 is CASSLEGQGFNEQFF. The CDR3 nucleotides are TGCGCCAGCAGCTTGGAAGGCCAGGGTTTCAATGAGCAGTTCTTC.

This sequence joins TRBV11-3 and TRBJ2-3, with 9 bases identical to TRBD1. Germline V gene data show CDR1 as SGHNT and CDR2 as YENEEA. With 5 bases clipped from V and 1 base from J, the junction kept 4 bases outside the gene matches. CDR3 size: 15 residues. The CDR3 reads CASSPGQGRTDTQYF. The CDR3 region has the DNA TGTGCCAGCAGCCCGGGACAGGGACGCACAGATACGCAGTATTTT.